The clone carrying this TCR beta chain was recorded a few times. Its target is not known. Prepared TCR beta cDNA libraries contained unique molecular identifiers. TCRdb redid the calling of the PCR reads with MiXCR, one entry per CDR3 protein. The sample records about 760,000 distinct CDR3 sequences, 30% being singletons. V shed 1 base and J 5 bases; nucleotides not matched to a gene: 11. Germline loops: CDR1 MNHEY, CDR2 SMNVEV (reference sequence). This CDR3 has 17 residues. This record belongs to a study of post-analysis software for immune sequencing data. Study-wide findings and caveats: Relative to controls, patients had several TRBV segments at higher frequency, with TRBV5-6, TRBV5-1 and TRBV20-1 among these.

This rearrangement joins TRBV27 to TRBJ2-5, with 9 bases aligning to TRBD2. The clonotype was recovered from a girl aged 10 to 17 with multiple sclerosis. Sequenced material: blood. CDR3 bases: TGTGCCAGCAGTTTATTAGCGGGAGCGCCGTTTGTTGAGACCCAGTACTTC. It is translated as CASSLLAGAPFVETQYF.